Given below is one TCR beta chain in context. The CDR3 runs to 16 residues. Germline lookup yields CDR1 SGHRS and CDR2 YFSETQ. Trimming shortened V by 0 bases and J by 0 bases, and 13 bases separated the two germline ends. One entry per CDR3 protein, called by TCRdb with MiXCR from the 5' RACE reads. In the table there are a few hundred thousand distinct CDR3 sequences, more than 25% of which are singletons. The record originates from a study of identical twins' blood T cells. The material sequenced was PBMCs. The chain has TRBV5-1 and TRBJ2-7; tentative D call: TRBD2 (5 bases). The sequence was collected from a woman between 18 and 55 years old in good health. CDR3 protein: CASSLAVSATSYEQYF. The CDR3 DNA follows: TGCGCCAGCAGCTTGGCGGTTAGCGCGACCTCCTACGAGCAGTACTTC.